This is a list of T cell receptor beta chains from one sample in a study of blood T cells in healthy people across ages. TCRdb fed the 5' RACE reads into MiXCR, producing one record per CDR3 protein. This table has 1.5 million to 2 million distinct CDR3 sequences, about 31% appearing once. Sequencing was performed on blood. The receptor set was obtained from a woman aged 25 to 39 in good health. Each CDR3 is given with its conserved first and last residue. D genes are given only for firm matches. Clone size, where shown, is once, few, many, or a class for clones that have expanded.

V gene: TRBV30
clone size: .
D gene: TRBD2
J gene: TRBJ2-5
CDR3 protein: CAWSRTSARETQYF
CDR3 DNA: TGTGCCTGGAGTCGTACTAGCGCCAGAGAGACCCAGTACTTC

V gene: TRBV15
clone size: .
D gene: .
J gene: TRBJ2-2
CDR3 protein: CATSRDMATNTGELFF
CDR3 DNA: TGTGCCACCAGCAGAGATATGGCCACGAACACCGGGGAGCTGTTTTTT

V gene: TRBV10-3
clone size: few
D gene: .
J gene: TRBJ2-3
CDR3 protein: CAISDSPPGPTDTQYF
CDR3 DNA: TGTGCCATCAGTGACTCACCGCCGGGCCCCACAGATACGCAGTATTTT

V gene: TRBV3-1
clone size: few
D gene: .
J gene: TRBJ2-3
CDR3 protein: CASSQGSSLQTDTQYF
CDR3 DNA: TGTGCCAGCAGCCAAGGATCTAGCCTGCAGACAGATACGCAGTATTTT

V gene: TRBV12-3/TRBV12-4
clone size: few
D gene: .
J gene: TRBJ1-1
CDR3 protein: CASSRPYGTEAFF
CDR3 DNA: TGTGCCAGCAGTCGGCCCTACGGCACTGAAGCTTTCTTT

V gene: TRBV9
clone size: .
D gene: TRBD2
J gene: TRBJ2-5
CDR3 protein: CASSPDGNSGGLGETQYF
CDR3 DNA: TGTGCCAGCAGCCCAGATGGTAATAGCGGGGGCCTGGGGGAGACCCAGTACTTC

V gene: TRBV4-1
clone size: .
D gene: .
J gene: TRBJ1-2
CDR3 protein: CASSQDLGPFIGGYTF
CDR3 DNA: TGCGCCAGCAGCCAAGATTTAGGTCCCTTCATTGGAGGCTACACCTTC

V gene: TRBV9
clone size: few
D gene: TRBD1
J gene: TRBJ2-1
CDR3 protein: CASSARQGRTYNEQFF
CDR3 DNA: TGTGCCAGCAGCGCTCGACAGGGGAGGACCTACAATGAGCAGTTCTTC

V gene: TRBV14
clone size: .
D gene: TRBD2
J gene: TRBJ2-1
CDR3 protein: CASSQPSGLAIYNEQFF
CDR3 DNA: TGTGCCAGCAGCCAGCCGTCGGGACTAGCGATCTACAATGAGCAGTTCTTC

V gene: TRBV12-3/TRBV12-4
clone size: .
D gene: .
J gene: TRBJ2-7
CDR3 protein: CASSLPQGGRYEQYF
CDR3 DNA: TGTGCCAGCAGTTTACCCCAGGGGGGGAGGTACGAGCAGTACTTC

V gene: TRBV27
clone size: .
D gene: .
J gene: TRBJ1-1
CDR3 protein: CASSFSGAPEAFF
CDR3 DNA: TGTGCCAGCAGTTTTTCGGGGGCCCCTGAAGCTTTCTTT

V gene: TRBV5-1
clone size: .
D gene: TRBD2
J gene: TRBJ2-7
CDR3 protein: CVSSLSIGSGTSFYEQYF
CDR3 DNA: TGCGTCAGCAGCCTCTCGATCGGTTCGGGGACTAGCTTCTACGAGCAGTACTTC

V gene: TRBV7-9
clone size: .
D gene: .
J gene: TRBJ2-7
CDR3 protein: CASSLIAGYGEQYF
CDR3 DNA: TGTGCCAGCAGCTTAATTGCGGGGTACGGCGAGCAGTACTTC

V gene: TRBV20-1
clone size: few
D gene: TRBD1
J gene: TRBJ2-3
CDR3 protein: CSARDPGGRSDTQYF
CDR3 DNA: TGCAGTGCTAGAGACCCAGGGGGCAGGTCAGATACGCAGTATTTT

V gene: TRBV6-1
clone size: .
D gene: .
J gene: TRBJ2-3
CDR3 protein: CASSSETARWYGTDTQYF
CDR3 DNA: TGTGCCAGCAGTAGCGAAACAGCTAGGTGGTACGGGACAGATACGCAGTATTTT

V gene: TRBV4-1
clone size: .
D gene: .
J gene: TRBJ2-3
CDR3 protein: CASSQGVNSGRSGTDTQCF
CDR3 DNA: TGCGCCAGCAGCCAAGGCGTGAATAGCGGACGATCTGGCACAGATACGCAGTGTTTT

V gene: TRBV20-1
clone size: .
D gene: TRBD1
J gene: TRBJ1-5
CDR3 protein: CSTRGTGGSNQPQHF
CDR3 DNA: TGCAGTACTAGAGGGACAGGGGGTAGCAATCAGCCCCAGCATTTT

V gene: TRBV6-5
clone size: few
D gene: .
J gene: TRBJ1-2
CDR3 protein: CASSSTKTYEPGYTF
CDR3 DNA: TGTGCCAGCAGTTCCACGAAGACCTACGAACCTGGCTACACCTTC

V gene: TRBV7-9
clone size: many
D gene: TRBD1
J gene: TRBJ2-7
CDR3 protein: CASSETGAPYEQYF
CDR3 DNA: TGTGCCAGCAGCGAAACAGGGGCCCCCTACGAGCAGTACTTC

V gene: TRBV18
clone size: many
D gene: .
J gene: TRBJ2-1
CDR3 protein: CASSPRAGHDSWAVVHNEQFF
CDR3 DNA: TGTGCCAGCTCACCAAGGGCGGGGCATGATTCGTGGGCAGTGGTACACAATGAGCAGTTCTTC

V gene: TRBV28
clone size: few
D gene: .
J gene: TRBJ2-7
CDR3 protein: CASRAGALEQYF
CDR3 DNA: TGTGCCTCCAGGGCAGGGGCCCTCGAGCAGTACTTC

V gene: TRBV4-1
clone size: few
D gene: TRBD1
J gene: TRBJ2-1
CDR3 protein: CASSQDRRQGRRNEQFF
CDR3 DNA: TGCGCCAGCAGCCAAGACAGGCGACAGGGGCGGCGGAATGAGCAGTTCTTC

V gene: TRBV20-1
clone size: many
D gene: TRBD2
J gene: TRBJ2-7
CDR3 protein: CSATTAGYEQYF
CDR3 DNA: TGCAGTGCCACCACAGCGGGGTACGAGCAGTACTTC

V gene: TRBV7-8
clone size: few
D gene: .
J gene: TRBJ1-5
CDR3 protein: CASSLSYQSNQPQHF
CDR3 DNA: TGTGCCAGCAGCTTATCATATCAAAGCAATCAGCCCCAGCATTTT

V gene: TRBV12-3/TRBV12-4
clone size: many
D gene: .
J gene: TRBJ2-5
CDR3 protein: CASSSRNTQYF
CDR3 DNA: TGTGCCAGCAGCTCGCGGAACACCCAGTACTTC

V gene: TRBV9
clone size: .
D gene: .
J gene: TRBJ2-5
CDR3 protein: CASSVEVGEETQYF
CDR3 DNA: TGTGCCAGCAGCGTGGAGGTTGGTGAAGAGACCCAGTACTTC

V gene: TRBV20-1
clone size: few
D gene: .
J gene: TRBJ1-5
CDR3 protein: CSAREVSNQPQHF
CDR3 DNA: TGCAGTGCTAGAGAGGTTAGCAATCAGCCCCAGCATTTT

V gene: TRBV21-1
clone size: .
D gene: .
J gene: TRBJ1-5
CDR3 protein: CASSKDDGRLWNQPQHF
CDR3 DNA: TGTGCCAGCAGCAAAGATGACGGTCGTCTCTGGAATCAGCCCCAGCATTTT

V gene: TRBV5-1
clone size: .
D gene: TRBD1
J gene: TRBJ2-7
CDR3 protein: CASSLAGTGSNEQYF
CDR3 DNA: TGCGCCAGCAGCTTGGCCGGGACAGGGTCGAACGAGCAGTACTTC

V gene: TRBV6-1
clone size: few
D gene: .
J gene: TRBJ2-2
CDR3 protein: CASSAILGFDTGELFF
CDR3 DNA: TGTGCCAGCAGCGCCATATTGGGGTTCGACACCGGGGAGCTGTTTTTT

V gene: TRBV6-1
clone size: few
D gene: .
J gene: TRBJ2-2
CDR3 protein: CASLGLTNTGELFF
CDR3 DNA: TGTGCCAGCCTGGGACTTACGAACACCGGGGAGCTGTTTTTT

V gene: TRBV27
clone size: .
D gene: TRBD2
J gene: TRBJ2-3
CDR3 protein: CASARLALGTDTQYF
CDR3 DNA: TGTGCCAGCGCCAGACTAGCGCTAGGGACAGATACGCAGTATTTT

V gene: TRBV5-1
clone size: few
D gene: .
J gene: TRBJ2-3
CDR3 protein: CASSLEGYAGDTQYF
CDR3 DNA: TGCGCCAGCAGCTTGGAGGGATACGCCGGAGATACGCAGTATTTT

V gene: TRBV27
clone size: .
D gene: .
J gene: TRBJ2-1
CDR3 protein: CASRGGGTESYNEQFF
CDR3 DNA: TGTGCCAGCAGGGGAGGGGGGACCGAGTCCTACAATGAGCAGTTCTTC

V gene: TRBV5-5
clone size: .
D gene: TRBD1
J gene: TRBJ1-2
CDR3 protein: CASSLPDRGPYGYTF
CDR3 DNA: TGTGCCAGCAGCTTGCCAGACAGGGGACCCTATGGCTACACCTTC

V gene: TRBV9
clone size: few
D gene: TRBD2
J gene: TRBJ2-7
CDR3 protein: CASSPTSGSFYEQYF
CDR3 DNA: TGTGCCAGCAGCCCGACTAGCGGGAGTTTCTACGAGCAGTACTTC

V gene: TRBV7-3
clone size: few
D gene: TRBD2
J gene: TRBJ2-3
CDR3 protein: CASSLRSGTSGSRDTQYF
CDR3 DNA: TGTGCCAGCAGCTTAAGATCCGGGACTAGCGGCAGCAGGGATACGCAGTATTTT

V gene: TRBV5-1
clone size: .
D gene: .
J gene: TRBJ1-1
CDR3 protein: CASSLDQRFTEAFF
CDR3 DNA: TGCGCCAGCAGCTTGGATCAACGGTTCACTGAAGCTTTCTTT

V gene: TRBV28
clone size: .
D gene: .
J gene: TRBJ2-5
CDR3 protein: CASMELYQETQYF
CDR3 DNA: TGTGCCAGCATGGAGCTGTACCAAGAGACCCAGTACTTC

V gene: TRBV3-1
clone size: few
D gene: TRBD2
J gene: TRBJ2-1
CDR3 protein: CASSLRGETYNEQFF
CDR3 DNA: TGTGCCAGCAGCCTCCGGGGGGAAACCTACAATGAGCAGTTCTTC

V gene: TRBV7-2
clone size: .
D gene: TRBD2
J gene: TRBJ2-1
CDR3 protein: CASSLGLAGVQFPILNEQFF
CDR3 DNA: TGTGCCAGCAGCTTAGGCCTAGCGGGTGTTCAATTCCCAATCCTCAATGAGCAGTTCTTC

V gene: TRBV9
clone size: .
D gene: .
J gene: TRBJ2-1
CDR3 protein: CASSLSTWGPNNEQFF
CDR3 DNA: TGTGCCAGCAGCCTGTCGACGTGGGGGCCAAACAATGAGCAGTTCTTC

V gene: TRBV12-3/TRBV12-4
clone size: few
D gene: TRBD1
J gene: TRBJ1-5
CDR3 protein: CASSRTGALNQPQHF
CDR3 DNA: TGTGCCAGCAGTCGGACAGGGGCGCTTAATCAGCCCCAGCATTTT

V gene: TRBV25-1
clone size: .
D gene: .
J gene: TRBJ1-1
CDR3 protein: CASSEGTFLREAFF
CDR3 DNA: TGTGCCAGCAGTGAGGGGACATTCCTAAGGGAAGCTTTCTTT

V gene: TRBV20-1
clone size: .
D gene: .
J gene: TRBJ2-5
CDR3 protein: CSAISHPVQETQYF
CDR3 DNA: TGCAGTGCTATCTCCCACCCAGTCCAAGAGACCCAGTACTTC

V gene: TRBV20-1
clone size: few
D gene: .
J gene: TRBJ2-3
CDR3 protein: CSANIEPATDTQYF
CDR3 DNA: TGCAGTGCTAACATCGAACCGGCCACAGATACGCAGTATTTT

V gene: TRBV27
clone size: few
D gene: TRBD2
J gene: TRBJ2-5
CDR3 protein: CAGSSGTPGTQYF
CDR3 DNA: TGTGCCGGGAGTAGCGGGACGCCAGGGACCCAGTACTTC

V gene: TRBV4-1
clone size: .
D gene: TRBD2
J gene: TRBJ2-2
CDR3 protein: CASSQEDSGKGTGELFF
CDR3 DNA: TGCGCCAGCAGCCAAGAGGATAGCGGGAAAGGGACCGGGGAGCTGTTTTTT

V gene: TRBV7-2
clone size: .
D gene: TRBD2
J gene: TRBJ2-7
CDR3 protein: CASSTTSGGHYEQYF
CDR3 DNA: TGTGCCAGCAGCACGACTAGCGGGGGGCACTACGAGCAGTACTTC

V gene: TRBV6-5
clone size: .
D gene: .
J gene: TRBJ1-2
CDR3 protein: CASKPPEPSGYTF
CDR3 DNA: TGTGCCAGCAAACCACCGGAGCCGTCTGGCTACACCTTC

V gene: TRBV20-1
clone size: many
D gene: TRBD1
J gene: TRBJ2-7
CDR3 protein: CSAILGQGADEQYF
CDR3 DNA: TGCAGTGCCATTCTGGGACAGGGGGCAGACGAGCAGTACTTC

V gene: TRBV4-1
clone size: few
D gene: .
J gene: TRBJ1-1
CDR3 protein: CASSRGQTEAFF
CDR3 DNA: TGCGCCAGCAGCCGAGGACAGACTGAAGCTTTCTTT

V gene: TRBV20-1
clone size: .
D gene: .
J gene: TRBJ1-5
CDR3 protein: CSAHRGGTGQPQHF
CDR3 DNA: TGCAGTGCTCACCGAGGCGGTACAGGTCAGCCCCAGCATTTT